Listed below are T cell receptor beta chains from one sample, sequenced in a study of vaccination and CD4 T cells after COVID-19. TCRdb independently ran MiXCR on the PCR reads; one entry per CDR3 protein. The repertoire consists of some 7,900 distinct CDR3 sequences, with roughly 29% occurring once and the leading ten covering 30% to 35%. These receptors' antigens are unknown. The sequenced material came from CD4+ T cells from blood, cultured in vitro. Receptors originate from a human donor in good health. CDR3s include the opening cysteine and the closing phenylalanine or tryptophan. Each record gives: CDR3 DNA, CDR3 protein, J gene, V gene, clone size, D gene. A D gene is named only where the DNA matches it firmly. Rows give clone size only sometimes, using once, few, many, or a class for an expanded clone.

TGTGCCTGGAGCCCGGGACGGAAGAACACTGAAGCTTTCTTT,CAWSPGRKNTEAFF,TRBJ1-1,TRBV30,.,.
TGTGCCATCAGTGAGTCCACAAAAGCTAACTATGGCTACACCTTC,CAISESTKANYGYTF,TRBJ1-2,TRBV10-3,once,.
TGCAGTGCTAGAGGGTTAGACAGCTCCTACAATGAGCAGTTCTTC,CSARGLDSSYNEQFF,TRBJ2-1,TRBV20-1,.,.
TGTGCCATCAGTGATATAGGGGACTATGGCTACACCTTC,CAISDIGDYGYTF,TRBJ1-2,TRBV10-3,few,.
TGTGCCAGCAGTGAAGCGCTAGGGCAGGGGGAAATTGAAGCTTTCTTT,CASSEALGQGEIEAFF,TRBJ1-1,TRBV6-1,.,TRBD1
TGTGCCAGCAGTGAATACCCGACTAGCCTAGGGAGGGATGAGCAGTTCTTC,CASSEYPTSLGRDEQFF,TRBJ2-1,TRBV25-1,.,TRBD2
TGTGCCAGCAGCTGGGCCGGGGTGAACACTGAAGCTTTCTTT,CASSWAGVNTEAFF,TRBJ1-1,TRBV5-6,.,.
TGTGCCAGCAGTTGGAGGGCAGGGGGGACTACTGAAGCTTTCTTT,CASSWRAGGTTEAFF,TRBJ1-1,TRBV12-3/TRBV12-4,few,TRBD1
TGTGCCAGCACCCGGCAGGGGGGCAACTATGGCTACACCTTC,CASTRQGGNYGYTF,TRBJ1-2,TRBV6-1,.,TRBD1
TGTGCCACCCTTCTAGGGACGGCGGAGGGCTACACCTTC,CATLLGTAEGYTF,TRBJ1-2,TRBV19,medium-sized,.
TGTGCCAGCAGTTTAGCGATCCCGGTCTACGAGCAGTACTTC,CASSLAIPVYEQYF,TRBJ2-7,TRBV12-3/TRBV12-4,.,.
TGTGCCAGCAGCCCACTCGGGACGATCTATGGCTACACCTTC,CASSPLGTIYGYTF,TRBJ1-2,TRBV28,medium-sized,.
TGCAGTGCTAGAGACGGGACCGGGACAGGCGGCACTGAAGCTTTCTTT,CSARDGTGTGGTEAFF,TRBJ1-1,TRBV20-1,few,TRBD1
TGTGCCAGCAGCTTAGTCCCCAGTTACACTGAAGCTTTCTTT,CASSLVPSYTEAFF,TRBJ1-1,TRBV7-9,.,.
TGTGCCAGCAGTGTGACAGGGAATCCCTACAATGAGCAGTTCTTC,CASSVTGNPYNEQFF,TRBJ2-1,TRBV6-1,few,TRBD1
TGCGCCAGCAGCCCACAGGAGGGCACTGAAGCTTTCTTT,CASSPQEGTEAFF,TRBJ1-1,TRBV4-1,.,.
TGCGCCAGTAGCCCAGGGGGCCAAGGCTACACCTTC,CASSPGGQGYTF,TRBJ1-2,TRBV10-2,few,TRBD1
TGTGCCAGCACGCGACAGGGTGGAAACACCATATATTTT,CASTRQGGNTIYF,TRBJ1-3,TRBV14,once,TRBD1
TGTGCCAGCACCCGGACAGGGATTACAGATACGCAGTATTTT,CASTRTGITDTQYF,TRBJ2-3,TRBV7-9,once,TRBD1
TGTGCCAGTAGTATGGCGGCAGGGGCGATTTTCGCTTTCTTT,CASSMAAGAIFAFF,TRBJ1-1,TRBV19,few,.
TGCGCCAGCAGCTACGACAAAAACACTGAAGCTTTCTTT,CASSYDKNTEAFF,TRBJ1-1,TRBV5-1,.,.
TGTGCCAGCAGTAACCGGGACTCCGGCGAAGCTTTCTTT,CASSNRDSGEAFF,TRBJ1-1,TRBV6-1,few,.
TGTGCCAGCACCCTAACCCATGGGACAGGGGATGGCTACACCTTC,CASTLTHGTGDGYTF,TRBJ1-2,TRBV6-1,few,TRBD1
TGTGCCAGCAGCCCACAATACGGGAGCACTGAAGCTTTCTTT,CASSPQYGSTEAFF,TRBJ1-1,TRBV7-3,.,.
TGTGCCAGCAGCGCCAGGGGATCTGAAAAACTGTTTTTT,CASSARGSEKLFF,TRBJ1-4,TRBV7-6,.,.
TGTGCCAGCAGCTTGGGAGGACTGGAGACCCAGTACTTC,CASSLGGLETQYF,TRBJ2-5,TRBV7-2,.,.
TGTGCCAGCAGCGTATTGACTAGCGGGGGTGTAGATACGCAGTATTTT,CASSVLTSGGVDTQYF,TRBJ2-3,TRBV9,.,TRBD2
TGTGCCAGCAGTACGGCGGGGGCGAGGGGAAACACCATATATTTT,CASSTAGARGNTIYF,TRBJ1-3,TRBV6-1,.,.
TGTGCCAGCATGTGGGGGAACACTGAAGCTTTCTTT,CASMWGNTEAFF,TRBJ1-1,TRBV6-1,.,.
TGTGCCAGCAGTTTATCTCCAGGGTCGAACACTGAAGCTTTCTTT,CASSLSPGSNTEAFF,TRBJ1-1,TRBV27,few,.
TGTGCCAGCAGCCCCAGACAGGGCCGGAGTGGCTACACCTTC,CASSPRQGRSGYTF,TRBJ1-2,TRBV9,few,TRBD1
TGTGCCAGCAGTTTACAAACACAGACACCTAGTTATACGCCCATGAACACTGAAGCTTTCTTT,CASSLQTQTPSYTPMNTEAFF,TRBJ1-1,TRBV27,.,.
TGTGCCAGCAGCCAACGGGGAGGCTACACCTTC,CASSQRGGYTF,TRBJ1-2,TRBV6-2/TRBV6-3,medium-sized,.
TGTGCCAGCAGCACCGGGACAGGGAATTCACCCCTCCACTTT,CASSTGTGNSPLHF,TRBJ1-6,TRBV5-6,.,TRBD1
TGCAGTGCTGACGCTGGGGGTACAACCTACGAGCAGTACTTC,CSADAGGTTYEQYF,TRBJ2-7,TRBV20-1,few,.
TGTGCCAGCAGCTTGGCATGGCAGTCGGGCACTGAAGCTTTCTTT,CASSLAWQSGTEAFF,TRBJ1-1,TRBV5-8,.,.
TGTGCCAGCGGAGCACAGGGGAACACTGAAGCTTTCTTT,CASGAQGNTEAFF,TRBJ1-1,TRBV11-2,.,.
TGCAGCGTTGTCGGGGGTATCTACTACAATGAGCAGTTCTTC,CSVVGGIYYNEQFF,TRBJ2-1,TRBV29-1,.,.
TGTGCCAGCAAATACGCAACCACCGGGGAGCTGTTTTTT,CASKYATTGELFF,TRBJ2-2,TRBV7-2,.,.
TGCAGTGCTCCTAGGGCCTCCCGCACAGATACGCAGTATTTT,CSAPRASRTDTQYF,TRBJ2-3,TRBV20-1,.,.
TGTGCCAGCAGCTTAGTTTGGACTGAAGCTTTCTTT,CASSLVWTEAFF,TRBJ1-1,TRBV7-2,.,.
TGTGCCAGCAGCTTAGGATATGGCGGGGGGGCCAATGAGCAGTTCTTC,CASSLGYGGGANEQFF,TRBJ2-1,TRBV7-2,.,TRBD2
TGCAGTGCTCTCCCCCCGTCCGGGACAGGGAAAGAGACCCAGTACTTC,CSALPPSGTGKETQYF,TRBJ2-5,TRBV20-1,.,TRBD1
TGCGCCAGCAGCTTAGCCGGGACAGGGAAAGGCTACACCTTC,CASSLAGTGKGYTF,TRBJ1-2,TRBV5-1,.,TRBD1
TGTGCCAGCAGCTTGGCAGGGATTGATGGCTACACCTTC,CASSLAGIDGYTF,TRBJ1-2,TRBV5-5,.,.
TGTGCCAGCAGTGTAGATAGCAATCAGCCCCAGCATTTT,CASSVDSNQPQHF,TRBJ1-5,TRBV6-1,.,.